This TCR beta chain was captured in a study of T cell responses to AZD1222 COVID-19 vaccine. Regarding the study as a whole: The study found vaccine-associated CD4 TCRs spanning spike, dominant at 160-218 and 743-854. Spike-specific TCR breadth and depth both grew after two AZD1222 doses.

On this clone itself: What it recognizes is unknown.

The method was immunoSEQ multiplex PCR; TCRdb's version includes in-frame clones alone and lacks a portion of them. The data contain 150,000 to 200,000 clones, around 94% of them singletons. This CDR3 contains 18 residues. Trimming cost V 0 bases and J 0 bases, with 15 bases left between them. The chain joins TRBV23-1 to TRBJ2-1; possibly TRBD2 for D (5 bases). TRBV23-1 is classed as an ORF, of uncertain function. Sample: peripheral blood, taken 28 days after the second dose of the MenACWY control vaccine. The clonotype comes from an adult who received the MenACWY meningococcal vaccine as a control. The CDR3 region has the DNA TGCGCCAGCAGTCAATCAGGCGGGCAGCAGAGCTCCTACAATGAGCAGTTCTTC. Translation gives CASSQSGGQQSSYNEQFF.